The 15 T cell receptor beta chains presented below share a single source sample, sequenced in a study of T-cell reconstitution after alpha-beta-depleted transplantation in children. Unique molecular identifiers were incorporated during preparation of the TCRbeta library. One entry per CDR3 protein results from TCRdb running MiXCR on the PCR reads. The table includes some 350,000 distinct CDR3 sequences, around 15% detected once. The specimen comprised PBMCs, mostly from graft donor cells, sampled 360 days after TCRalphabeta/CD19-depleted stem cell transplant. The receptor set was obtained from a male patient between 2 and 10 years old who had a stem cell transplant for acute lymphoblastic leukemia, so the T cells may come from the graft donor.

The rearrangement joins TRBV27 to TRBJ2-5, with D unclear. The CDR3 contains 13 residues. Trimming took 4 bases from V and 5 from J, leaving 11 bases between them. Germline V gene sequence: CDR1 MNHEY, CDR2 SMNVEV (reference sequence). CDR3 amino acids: CASSSGSRETQYF. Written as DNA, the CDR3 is TGTGCCAGCAGTTCAGGATCACGGGAGACCCAGTACTTC.

The CDR3 sequence is CASSKHRDMSGRPYEQYF. The CDR3, as DNA: TGTGCCAGCAGCAAACACAGGGATATGAGCGGGAGACCATACGAGCAGTACTTC. The rearrangement uses TRBV21-1 and TRBJ2-7; the table assigns TRBD2, which was not confirmed against the DNA. TRBV21-1 is designated a pseudogene. The CDR3 is 18 residues long.

CDR3 nucleotide sequence: TGTGCCAGTACCATCGGGTCCGTGGGTTCACCCCTCCACTTT. Amino acid sequence: CASTIGSVGSPLHF. This chain links TRBV19 with TRBJ1-6; D is undetermined. The germline V and J ends were trimmed by 7 bases and 9 bases, with 16 bases remaining between them. The CDR3 totals 14 residues. Germline CDR1 is LNHDA and CDR2 is SQIVND (reference sequence).

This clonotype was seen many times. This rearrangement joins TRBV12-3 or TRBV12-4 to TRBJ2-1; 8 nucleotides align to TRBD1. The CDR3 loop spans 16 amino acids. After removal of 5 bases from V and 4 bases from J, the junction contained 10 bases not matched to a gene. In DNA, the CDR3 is TGTGCCAGCAGTCCCCGTGGGACAGGATATTACAATGAGCAGTTCTTC. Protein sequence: CASSPRGTGYYNEQFF.

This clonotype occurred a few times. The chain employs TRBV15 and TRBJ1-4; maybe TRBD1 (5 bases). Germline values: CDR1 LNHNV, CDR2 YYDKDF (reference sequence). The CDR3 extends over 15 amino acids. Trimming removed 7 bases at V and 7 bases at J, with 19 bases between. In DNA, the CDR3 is TGTGCCACCATGCGGGCACAGGATAGAGGTGAAAAACTGTTTTTT. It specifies CATMRAQDRGEKLFF.

The CDR3 nucleotides read TGCAGCGTGGCAACTAGTGGAGGTTCAGGCGAGCAGTACTTC. This sequence encodes CSVATSGGSGEQYF. This chain uses TRBV29-1 with TRBJ2-7, with D perhaps TRBD2 (5 bases). Germline values: CDR1 SQVTM, CDR2 ANQGSEA. Trimming took off 6 bases at V and 6 bases at J, with 21 bases between the two ends. This CDR3 is 14 amino acids long.

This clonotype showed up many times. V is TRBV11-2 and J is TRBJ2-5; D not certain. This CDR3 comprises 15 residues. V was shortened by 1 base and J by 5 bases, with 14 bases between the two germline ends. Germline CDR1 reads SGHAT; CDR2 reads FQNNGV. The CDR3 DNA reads TGTGCCAGCAGCTTAGCGTCCAGTCGGTGGGAGACCCAGTACTTC. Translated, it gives CASSLASSRWETQYF.

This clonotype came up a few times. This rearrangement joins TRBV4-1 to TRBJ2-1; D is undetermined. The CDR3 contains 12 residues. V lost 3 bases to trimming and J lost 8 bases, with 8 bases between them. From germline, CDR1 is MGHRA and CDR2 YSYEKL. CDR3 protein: CASSHVMDEQFF. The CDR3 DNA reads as TGCGCCAGCAGCCACGTCATGGATGAGCAGTTCTTC.

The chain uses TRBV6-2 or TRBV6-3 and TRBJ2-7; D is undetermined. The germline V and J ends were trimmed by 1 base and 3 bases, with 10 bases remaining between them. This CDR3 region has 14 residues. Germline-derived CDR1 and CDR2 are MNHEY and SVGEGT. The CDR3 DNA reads TGTGCCAGCAGTTACTTAAGGGTCGGCTACGAGCAGTACTTC. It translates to CASSYLRVGYEQYF.

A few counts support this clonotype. This CDR3 reads CASSPQGENTEAFF. DNA of the CDR3: TGCGCCAGCAGCCCCCAGGGGGAGAACACTGAAGCTTTCTTT. This chain connects TRBV4-3 to TRBJ1-1; 7 nucleotides agree with TRBD1. V was pared by 4 bases and J by 1 base, with 3 bases of the junction left unmatched. Germline V gene sequence: CDR1 LGHNA, CDR2 YSLEER. The CDR3 sequence is 14 residues long.

The CDR3 DNA is TGTGCCAGCAGCCCGGACGGGCACTACGAGCAGTACTTC. The encoded protein is CASSPDGHYEQYF. The chain carries TRBV16 and TRBJ2-7, with D uncertain. The germline V gene encodes CDR1 KGHSY and CDR2 FQNENV. Trimming removed 4 bases at V and 3 bases at J, with 10 bases between. There are 13 residues in the CDR3.

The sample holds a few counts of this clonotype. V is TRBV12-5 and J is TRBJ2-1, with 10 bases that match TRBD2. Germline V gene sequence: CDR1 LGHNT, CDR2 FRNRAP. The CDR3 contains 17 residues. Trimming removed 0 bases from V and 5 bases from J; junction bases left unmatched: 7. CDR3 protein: CASGLVFGLAANNEQFF. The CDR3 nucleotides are TGTGCTAGTGGTTTGGTATTCGGACTAGCGGCCAACAATGAGCAGTTCTTC.

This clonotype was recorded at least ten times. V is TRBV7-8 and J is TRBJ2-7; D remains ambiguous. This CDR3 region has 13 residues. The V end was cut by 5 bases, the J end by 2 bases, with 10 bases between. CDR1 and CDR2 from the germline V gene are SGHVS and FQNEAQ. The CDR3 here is CASSPGPTYEQYF. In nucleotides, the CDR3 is TGTGCCAGCAGCCCCGGACCGACCTACGAGCAGTACTTC. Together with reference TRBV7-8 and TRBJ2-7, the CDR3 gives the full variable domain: GAGVSQSPRYKVAKRGQDVALRCDPISGHVSLFWYQQALGQGPEFLTYFQNEAQLDKSGLPSDRFFAERPEGSVSTLKIQRTQQEDSAVYLCASSPGPTYEQYFGPGTRLTVT.

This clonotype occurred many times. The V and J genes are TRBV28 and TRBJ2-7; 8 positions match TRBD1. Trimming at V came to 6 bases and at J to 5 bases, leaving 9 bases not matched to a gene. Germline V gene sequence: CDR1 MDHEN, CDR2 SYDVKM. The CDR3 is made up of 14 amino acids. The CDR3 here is CASSAGTGPNEQYF. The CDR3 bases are TGTGCCAGCAGCGCAGGGACAGGACCCAACGAGCAGTACTTC. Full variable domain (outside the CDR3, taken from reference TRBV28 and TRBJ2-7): DVKVTQSSRYLVKRTGEKVFLECVQDMDHENMFWYRQDPGLGLRLIYFSYDVKMKEKGDIPEGYSVSREKKERFSLILESASTNQTSMYLCASSAGTGPNEQYFGPGTRLTVT.

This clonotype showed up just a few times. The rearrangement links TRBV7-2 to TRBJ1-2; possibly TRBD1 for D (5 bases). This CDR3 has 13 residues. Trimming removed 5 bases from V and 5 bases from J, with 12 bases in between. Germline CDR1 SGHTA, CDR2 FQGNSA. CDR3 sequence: CASSPTGPYGYTF. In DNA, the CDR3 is TGTGCCAGCAGCCCAACAGGACCATATGGCTACACCTTC.